This T cell receptor beta chain was profiled in a study of T-cell reconstitution after alpha-beta-depleted transplantation in children. Unique molecular identifiers were used to barcode this TCRbeta library. Each CDR3 protein is one row after TCRdb ran MiXCR on the PCR reads. Found here are some 200,000 distinct CDR3 sequences, roughly 8.1% of them singletons; the top ten hold approximately 34%. This clonotype has more than one count but fewer than ten. The sample consisted of PBMCs, mostly from graft donor cells, taken 360 days after TCRalphabeta/CD19-depleted stem cell transplant. The clonotype was recovered from a male patient aged 2-9 years who had a stem cell transplant for acute myeloid leukemia, so the T cells may come from the graft donor.

CDR3 coding DNA: TGTGCCAGCTCACCGGCTCAGGGTGGAGAGCAGTACGTC. It specifies CASSPAQGGEQYV. The rearrangement joins TRBV18 to TRBJ2-7; TRBD1 is a possible D gene (5 bases). This CDR3 is 13 amino acids long. CDR1 is KGHSH, CDR2 LQKENI, per germline. Between the trimmed V and J ends, which lost 3 bases and 7 bases, there was a span of 13 bases.